These 23 T cell receptor beta chains came from one sample sequenced in a study of spatial heterogeneity in lung cancer. TCRdb processed the 5' RACE reads anew with MiXCR; each CDR3 protein has one entry. The profile shows tens of thousands of distinct CDR3 sequences, about a fifth of them singletons. Time point described: sample taken at primary tumor resection. Tumor, nontumor lung or frozen PBMC supplied whole RNA, sequenced without sorting. The input for sequencing was PBMCs, taken at surgery. These receptor sequences come from a male donor with early-stage non-small cell lung cancer.

This rearrangement joins TRBV7-2 to TRBJ2-5; maybe TRBD2 (6 bases). The CDR3 runs 14 residues. The ends were cut back, 6 bases at V and 1 base at J, with 12 bases in the middle. Germline CDR1 reads SGHTA; CDR2 reads FQGNSA. In DNA, the CDR3 is TGTGCCAGCAGGCCAGCGGGCAGCCAAGAGACCCAGTACTTC. It codes for CASRPAGSQETQYF.

This rearrangement joins TRBV2 to TRBJ1-5, with a possible D match to TRBD1 (5 bases). Germline assignment: CDR1 SNHLY and CDR2 FYNNEI. The V end was cut by 7 bases, the J end by 8 bases, with 18 bases between. The CDR3 covers 14 residues. The CDR3 region is CASTLGVGLEPQHF. The DNA for the CDR3 is TGTGCCAGCACCCTGGGGGTGGGACTAGAGCCCCAGCATTTT.

The sample holds many counts of this clonotype. The chain recombines TRBV6-2 or TRBV6-3 with TRBJ2-1, with 12 bases fitting TRBD2. CDR1 MNHEY and CDR2 SVGEGT come from the germline V gene. This CDR3 has 16 amino acids. Losses at the gene ends were 4 bases for V and 7 bases for J; bases not matched to a gene: 8. CDR3 residues: CASSSLTGLAGNEQFF. The CDR3 region has the DNA TGTGCCAGCAGTTCCTTGACTGGACTAGCGGGGAATGAGCAGTTCTTC.

The rearrangement joins TRBV7-2 to TRBJ2-5; D perhaps matches TRBD1 (5 bases). CDR3 length: 15 residues. Looked up from germline, CDR1 is SGHTA and CDR2 is FQGNSA. Trimming shortened V by 1 base and J by 2 bases, and 11 bases separated the two germline ends. CDR3 in DNA: TGTGCCAGCAGCTTAGGAAGCAGGGAACAAGAGACCCAGTACTTC. Translating it yields CASSLGSREQETQYF.

The chain carries TRBV27 and TRBJ2-1, with D perhaps TRBD2 (7 bases). The ends were cut back, 9 bases at V and 2 bases at J, with 11 bases in the middle. The CDR3 totals 13 residues. CDR1 and CDR2 from the germline V gene are MNHEY and SMNVEV (reference sequence). CDR3 loop: CASGGAPYNEQFF. The CDR3 DNA follows: TGTGCCAGTGGGGGGGCTCCCTACAATGAGCAGTTCTTC.

The chain uses TRBV7-3 and TRBJ2-2; 13 nucleotides match TRBD2. Unmatched junction bases numbered 7, after V lost 0 bases and J lost 6 bases. The germline V gene encodes CDR1 SGHTA and CDR2 FQGTGA. There are 18 residues in the CDR3. Here the CDR3 reads CASSLTGLAGVYPGELFF. Written as DNA, the CDR3 is TGTGCCAGCAGCTTAACTGGACTAGCGGGAGTGTACCCCGGGGAGCTGTTTTTT.

The chain is built from TRBV6-5 and TRBJ1-2; D perhaps matches TRBD1 (5 bases). This CDR3 is 13 amino acids long. Trimming cost V 5 bases and J 4 bases, with 11 bases left between them. Germline values: CDR1 MNHEY, CDR2 SVGAGI. In DNA, the CDR3 is TGTGCCAGCAGTGCGGGGGGTAGCTATGGCTACACCTTC. Translation gives CASSAGGSYGYTF.

This chain links TRBV28 with TRBJ2-7; D is uncertain. Germline values: CDR1 MDHEN, CDR2 SYDVKM. The CDR3 is made up of 10 amino acids. The V and J ends lost 8 bases and 3 bases respectively, with 5 bases between them. This chain's CDR3 is CASGRYEQYF. The CDR3, as DNA: TGTGCCAGCGGTCGCTACGAGCAGTACTTC.

This clonotype was observed at least ten times. This CDR3 is CATGDLVENQPQHF. CDR3 nucleotide sequence: TGTGCCACAGGCGACTTAGTGGAAAATCAGCCCCAGCATTTT. This rearrangement joins TRBV24-1 to TRBJ1-5, with D hard to call. V shed 10 bases and J shed 4 bases, with 16 bases lying between them. Germline CDR1 and CDR2: KGHDR and SFDVKD. CDR3 length: 14 amino acids.

This clonotype was observed many times. The chain recombines TRBV7-9 with TRBJ2-4; D ambiguous. V was cut by 5 bases and J by 0 bases, with 14 bases left in between. Germline V gives CDR1 SEHNR, CDR2 FQNEAQ (reference sequence). This CDR3 region has 16 residues. The CDR3 DNA sequence: TGTGCCAGCAGCAACGACTTTCTGTTAGCCAAAAACATTCAGTACTTC. As protein: CASSNDFLLAKNIQYF.

As DNA, the CDR3 is TGTGCCAGCAGCAGCCAACAGGGTACGGGGGCCAACGTCCTGACTTTC. Protein: CASSSQQGTGANVLTF. The V and J genes are TRBV7-6 and TRBJ2-6; perhaps TRBD1 as D (6 bases). The germline gives CDR1 SGHVS, CDR2 FNYEAQ. The CDR3 covers 16 residues. The ends were cut back, 5 bases at V and 4 bases at J, with 15 bases in the middle.

The J gene is TRBJ2-7, the V gene TRBV29-1; D tentatively fits TRBD1 or TRBD2 (5 bases each). The V and J ends lost 5 bases and 0 bases respectively, with 17 bases between them. CDR1 and CDR2 (germline): SQVTM, ANQGSEA. This CDR3 comprises 15 residues. CDR3 protein: CSVLLQIGTSYEQYF. The DNA of the CDR3 is TGCAGCGTTCTTCTTCAGATTGGGACCTCCTACGAGCAGTACTTC.

This clonotype was counted a few times. V and J are TRBV3-1 and TRBJ2-7, with TRBD1 matching over 9 bases. Per germline, CDR1 LGHDT and CDR2 YNNKEL (reference sequence). The CDR3 totals 15 residues. J was trimmed by 1 base and V by 6 bases; bases with no gene match: 7. The CDR3 here is CASSSSGTGSYEQYF. The DNA of the CDR3 is TGTGCCAGCAGTTCCTCCGGGACAGGGTCCTACGAGCAGTACTTC.

This clonotype turned up a few times. At one of its ends the junction is not consistent with the germline gene, which may arise from a read error. The chain has TRBV10-3 and TRBJ2-1; either TRBD1 or TRBD2 may fit D (5 bases each). The length of the CDR3 is 10 residues. The germline CDR1 and CDR2 sequences are ENHRY and SYGVKD. For the CDR3, the DNA is TGTGCCACAGCGCAGGGACCTCGGAACTTC. Protein: CATAQGPRNF.

V is TRBV10-3 and J is TRBJ2-7; 8 bases line up with TRBD2. This CDR3 contains 14 residues. Trimming took 5 bases from V and 3 from J; bases not matched to a gene: 6. CDR1 ENHRY and CDR2 SYGVKD come from the germline V gene. The CDR3 DNA reads TGTGCCATCAGTCTAGCGGGTAGAGACTACGAGCAGTACTTC. It yields the protein CAISLAGRDYEQYF.

V and J are TRBV4-2 and TRBJ2-7; D call uncertain. Germline CDR1 and CDR2: LGHNA and YNFKEQ. The V and J ends lost 0 bases and 6 bases respectively, with 15 bases between them. CDR3 length: 15 residues. CDR3 bases: TGTGCCAGCAGCCAAGATGCGACTTTACGAGGCGAGCAGTACTTC. Amino acid sequence: CASSQDATLRGEQYF.

This rearrangement joins TRBV28 to TRBJ1-2, with TRBD1 matching over 10 bases. The J segment lost 8 bases and the V segment lost 4 bases, leaving 7 bases of the junction unmatched. Germline CDR1 and CDR2: MDHEN and SYDVKM. The CDR3 extends over 14 amino acids. CDR3 sequence (DNA): TGTGCCAGCAGTTCCGGGACAGGGGCACGGGGCTACACCTTC. It translates to CASSSGTGARGYTF.

Many counts were recorded for this clonotype. CDR3 nucleotide sequence: TGTGCCAGCAGACAACAGGGGAGAGAGACCCAGTACTTC. Translation gives CASRQQGRETQYF. The genes are TRBV27 and TRBJ2-5; TRBD1 agrees at 7 bases. Germline CDR1 and CDR2: MNHEY and SMNVEV (reference sequence). V lost 6 bases, J lost 4 bases, and 5 bases stayed unmatched. The CDR3 contains 13 residues.

The chain combines TRBV20-1 with TRBJ1-2; no firm D call. The CDR3 has 13 residues. Germline loops: CDR1 DFQATT, CDR2 SNEGSKA (reference sequence). V gave up 3 bases and J gave up 4 bases, with 12 bases separating them. CDR3 loop: CSASSGDSYGYTF. CDR3 in DNA: TGCAGTGCTAGCTCAGGTGATAGCTATGGCTACACCTTC.

The chain joins TRBV7-6 to TRBJ2-5, with D perhaps TRBD1 (5 bases). The CDR3 contains 15 residues. Trimming pared 3 bases from V and 5 bases from J, leaving 16 bases between. The germline gives CDR1 SGHVS, CDR2 FNYEAQ. CDR3 in amino acids: CASSFGAGRYETQYF. CDR3 nucleotides: TGTGCCAGCAGCTTTGGGGCAGGGCGATACGAGACCCAGTACTTC.

The genes are TRBV5-8 and TRBJ1-6, with unresolved D. Trimming took 4 bases from V and 7 from J, leaving 12 bases between them. The CDR3 has 14 amino acids. CDR1 SGHTS and CDR2 YDEGEE come from the germline V gene. CDR3 sequence (DNA): TGTGCCAGCAGCGTGGAATGGGGAAATTCACCCCTCCACTTT. Amino acids: CASSVEWGNSPLHF.

This clonotype was counted at least ten times. The rearrangement uses TRBV5-1 and TRBJ2-2; D is perhaps TRBD2 (6 bases). Germline CDR1 is SGHRS and CDR2 is YFSETQ. The V end lost 6 bases, the J end lost 8 bases, and 14 bases lay between the germline ends. This CDR3 comprises 13 residues. The CDR3 reads CASNRDSLGELFF. The CDR3 DNA reads TGCGCCAGCAATCGGGACTCGCTGGGGGAGCTGTTTTTT.

This clonotype has more than one count but fewer than ten. The rearrangement uses TRBV12-3 or TRBV12-4 and TRBJ1-4; D gene ambiguous. The CDR3 runs 12 residues. The ends were cut back, 6 bases at V and 4 bases at J, with 6 bases in the middle. CDR3 sequence reads: CASRDGNEKLFF. DNA of the CDR3: TGTGCCAGCAGGGATGGTAATGAAAAACTGTTTTTT.